This T cell receptor (beta chain) originates from a study of T cells in Graves' hyperthyroidism and ophthalmopathy. Study-wide findings and caveats: Separation of ophthalmopathy from stable hyperthyroidism was achieved by a 13 V-J model. The model made its ophthalmopathy prediction, and onset followed a median approximately 7 months later.

Template material for amplifying TCR beta CDR3 regions consisted of RNA transcripts. RT-PCR in the first round (using the HTBI primer set) targeted the TCR CDR3. TCRdb re-analysed the multiplex PCR reads in MiXCR, keeping a single row per CDR3 protein. The profile shows about 570,000 distinct CDR3 sequences, 46% of them singletons. Turning to this clonotype: Its antigen is undetermined.

The specimen sequenced was peripheral blood or thyroid tissue (not recorded which). The source of this sequence is an adult woman with Graves' disease, either hyperthyroidism or ophthalmopathy (not recorded which).

For the CDR3, the DNA is TGTGCCATCACTCGGGAGAGAAGGGAAGAGACCCAGTACTTC. Translating it yields CAITRERREETQYF. The genes are TRBV10-3 and TRBJ2-5, with D possibly TRBD2 on 6 matching bases. Germline CDR1 and CDR2: ENHRY and SYGVKD. Deletions cut 7 bases from V and 3 bases from J, with 15 bases between. This CDR3 has 14 residues.